Below, 21 T cell receptor beta chains from the same sample are listed, as sequenced in a study of a mutant IDH1 vaccine in newly diagnosed glioma. Time point of the sample: baseline, week 1 (first vaccination visit). Treatment specified: pre-vaccination baseline after standard-of-care therapy. Repertoires were generated with immunoSEQ multiplex PCR, while TCRdb's copy carries only in-frame clones and drops some. Of approximately 88,000 clones listed, around four fifths are singletons. Sequenced material: PBMCs, taken from a glioma patient treated with radiotherapy, temozolomide or both. The receptors were gathered from a man aged 40-49 years with glioma.

J is TRBJ1-2 and V is TRBV18; no reliable D call. Trimming cost V 4 bases and J 0 bases, with 12 bases left between them. Germline V gene lookup returns CDR1 KGHSH and CDR2 LQKENI. The CDR3 is 15 amino acids. The CDR3 DNA reads as TGTGCCAGCTCACGGCAGGTTGACGCTAACTATGGCTACACCTTC. The encoded protein is CASSRQVDANYGYTF.

The chain is built from TRBV7-2 and TRBJ1-1, with a weak D call TRBD1 (6 bases). From germline, CDR1 is SGHTA and CDR2 FQGNSA. Trimming pared 5 bases from V and 0 bases from J, leaving 19 bases between. The CDR3 has 17 amino acids. The CDR3 sequence: CASSKGLGTTLNTEAFF. The CDR3 coding sequence is TGTGCCAGCAGCAAGGGGCTCGGGACAACTCTGAACACTGAAGCTTTCTTT.

The V call is TRBV4-3, the J call TRBJ1-2, with D tentatively TRBD1 (5 bases). With 4 bases removed from V and 6 bases from J, the gap between germline ends came to 15 bases. CDR1 is LGHNA and CDR2 is YSLEER in the germline V gene. CDR3 length equals 14 residues. CDR3 residues: CASSLTVRGDGYTF. The CDR3 DNA reads TGCGCCAGCAGCCTTACTGTGCGGGGGGATGGCTACACCTTC.

The CDR3: CASRRSRTGGTDTQYF. CDR3 nucleotide sequence: TGTGCCAGCAGAAGGTCCCGGACAGGGGGCACAGATACGCAGTATTTT. The chain employs TRBV7-8 and TRBJ2-3; 9 nucleotides agree with TRBD1. V was clipped by 6 bases and J by 1 base; unmatched bases: 8. Germline V gene lookup returns CDR1 SGHVS and CDR2 FQNEAQ. The CDR3 contains 16 residues.

This clone was seen only a few times. The sample contains more than one DNA sequence encoding this CDR3. This chain uses TRBV9 with TRBJ2-5, with a weak D call TRBD2 (6 bases). V dropped 0 bases and J dropped 0 bases, with 9 bases sitting between them. The CDR3 is made up of 15 amino acids. Germline CDR1 is SGDLS and CDR2 is YYNGEE. This chain's CDR3 is CASSVGGLYQETQYF. CDR3 nucleotide sequence: TGTGCCAGCAGCGTAGGGGGACTGTACCAAGAGACCCAGTACTTC.

This clone was seen more than once but under ten times. The rearrangement uses TRBV25-1 and TRBJ1-2; TRBD1 might be the D (5 bases). The CDR3 consists of 13 residues. Trimming shortened V by 4 bases and J by 7 bases, and 13 bases separated the two germline ends. Germline V lookup: CDR1 MGHDK, CDR2 SYGVNS. The CDR3 here is CASSGGSRGGYTF. The CDR3 nucleotides read TGTGCCAGCAGTGGAGGGTCTAGGGGTGGCTACACCTTC.

This chain links TRBV11-1 with TRBJ2-5; the D is unclear. This CDR3 has 13 amino acids. Trimming cost V 5 bases and J 1 base, with 8 bases left between them. The germline gives CDR1 SGHAT, CDR2 FQDESV (reference sequence). The chain's CDR3 is CASSTYPQETQYF. In DNA form, the CDR3 reads TGTGCCAGCAGCACTTATCCCCAAGAGACCCAGTACTTC.

The V call is TRBV2, the J call TRBJ1-5; no reliable D call. The CDR3 has 11 amino acids. V lost 3 bases to trimming and J lost 5 bases, with 2 bases between them. CDR1 SNHLY and CDR2 FYNNEI come from the germline V gene. CDR3 DNA sequence: TGTGCCAGCAGTGATGATCAGCCCCAGCATTTT. It translates to CASSDDQPQHF.

The rearrangement links TRBV19 to TRBJ2-1; D could derive from TRBD1 or TRBD2 (6 bases each). The ends were cut back, 1 base at V and 3 bases at J, with 10 bases in the middle. There are 15 residues in the CDR3. Germline V gene sequence: CDR1 LNHDA, CDR2 SQIVND (reference sequence). The CDR3 here is CASSIGGGLYNEQFF. For the CDR3, the DNA is TGTGCCAGTAGTATAGGTGGGGGGCTCTACAATGAGCAGTTCTTC. The full variable domain, with the rest looked up from reference TRBV19 and TRBJ2-1, is DGGITQSPKYLFRKEGQNVTLSCEQNLNHDAMYWYRQDPGQGLRLIYYSQIVNDFQKGDIAEGYSVSREKKESFPLTVTSAQKNPTAFYLCASSIGGGLYNEQFFGPGTRLTVL.

The rearrangement joins TRBV9 to TRBJ1-1; weak D call: TRBD1 (6 bases). Germline CDR1 reads SGDLS; CDR2 reads YYNGEE. Deletions cut 4 bases from V and 1 base from J, with 14 bases between. The CDR3 extends over 15 amino acids. As DNA, the CDR3 is TGTGCCAGCAGCTCAAACAGGGTTTCGAACACTGAAGCTTTCTTT. Protein sequence: CASSSNRVSNTEAFF.

This clone was counted a single time. This chain connects TRBV4-1 to TRBJ1-1; 7 bases are a match to TRBD1. The V and J ends lost 4 bases and 5 bases, in that order; junction bases with no gene match: 7. Germline V gene data show CDR1 as MGHRA and CDR2 as YSYEKL. This CDR3 has 14 amino acids. The CDR3 nucleotides read TGCGCCAGCAGCCCCAGACAGGGAGAGACTGAAGCTTTCTTT. Protein product: CASSPRQGETEAFF.

The V gene is TRBV9, the J gene TRBJ2-7; 8 bases line up with TRBD1. Germline CDR1 reads SGDLS; CDR2 reads YYNGEE. CDR3 size: 14 residues. Losses at the gene ends were 0 bases for V and 2 bases for J; bases not matched to a gene: 1. CDR3 residues: CASSVGGQAYEQYF. DNA for the CDR3: TGTGCCAGCAGCGTAGGGGGACAGGCCTACGAGCAGTACTTC.

This chain uses TRBV6-5 with TRBJ1-1; 8 bases align to TRBD1. With 0 bases clipped from V and 4 bases from J, the junction kept 1 base outside the gene matches. Germline-derived CDR1 and CDR2 are MNHEY and SVGAGI. This CDR3 is built from 14 residues. The chain's CDR3 is CASSYSGQGTEAFF. The CDR3, as DNA: TGTGCCAGCAGTTACTCAGGACAGGGCACTGAAGCTTTCTTT.

J is TRBJ1-2 and V is TRBV7-6; D is possibly TRBD1 (6 bases). Trimming cost V 5 bases and J 4 bases, with 14 bases left between them. This CDR3 contains 14 residues. CDR1 SGHVS and CDR2 FNYEAQ come from the germline V gene. The CDR3 sequence: CASSPDRTPYGYTF. The CDR3 bases are TGTGCCAGCAGCCCCGACAGGACGCCCTATGGCTACACCTTC.

CDR3 sequence: CSVETRGNTEAFF. The CDR3, as DNA: TGCAGCGTTGAGACCCGGGGGAACACTGAAGCTTTCTTT. The V and J genes are TRBV29-1 and TRBJ1-1; no reliable D call. CDR1 and CDR2 (germline): SQVTM, ANQGSEA. Trimming cost V 3 bases and J 1 base, with 9 bases left between them. The CDR3 extends over 13 amino acids.

The CDR3 spells CASRDPGLLGETQYF. The CDR3, as DNA: TGTGCCAGCAGAGACCCTGGGCTCCTAGGGGAGACCCAGTACTTC. V gene TRBV7-2 combines with J gene TRBJ2-5; D not certain. The length of the CDR3 is 15 residues. Between the trimmed V and J ends, which lost 6 bases and 5 bases, there was a span of 19 bases. Germline loops: CDR1 SGHTA, CDR2 FQGNSA.

The chain recombines TRBV4-2 with TRBJ2-7, with 8 nucleotides matching TRBD1. This CDR3 comprises 15 residues. With V trimmed by 2 bases and J by 2 bases, 5 bases remained unmatched. Per germline, CDR1 LGHNA and CDR2 YNFKEQ. Here the CDR3 reads CASSQRTGPTYEQYF. The CDR3 DNA is TGTGCCAGCAGCCAAAGGACAGGGCCCACCTACGAGCAGTACTTC.

This sequence joins TRBV5-8 and TRBJ2-7; TRBD1 might be the D (6 bases). CDR3 length: 13 residues. Trimming left V 4 bases short and J 0 bases short, with 8 bases between. Germline CDR1 SGHTS, CDR2 YDEGEE. DNA of the CDR3: TGTGCCAGCAGCAGGGACAACTCCTACGAGCAGTACTTC. Translation gives CASSRDNSYEQYF.

The table lists this clone with a count of one. The CDR3 coding sequence is TGTGCCTGGACGGGACAGGTGGTCAATGAGCAGTTCTTC. Amino acid sequence: CAWTGQVVNEQFF. This rearrangement joins TRBV30 to TRBJ2-1; 8 nucleotides match TRBD1. V shed 4 bases, J shed 6 bases, and the junction held 5 bases outside the gene matches. In germline, CDR1 is GTSNPN, CDR2 SVGIG (reference sequence). The CDR3 length is 13 residues.

The chain links TRBV19 to TRBJ2-4; 13 bases are shared with TRBD2. Germline values: CDR1 LNHDA, CDR2 SQIVND (reference sequence). This CDR3 is built from 16 residues. V dropped 3 bases and J dropped 7; count of bases not matched to a gene: 6. DNA for the CDR3: TGTGCCAGTAGTATGAGGACTAGCGGGAGAGGGAACATTCAGTACTTC. Protein product: CASSMRTSGRGNIQYF. Using reference TRBV19 and TRBJ2-4 for the parts outside the CDR3, the full variable domain is DGGITQSPKYLFRKEGQNVTLSCEQNLNHDAMYWYRQDPGQGLRLIYYSQIVNDFQKGDIAEGYSVSREKKESFPLTVTSAQKNPTAFYLCASSMRTSGRGNIQYFGAGTRLSVL.

This CDR3 reads CASSPRGSYNEQFF. The DNA for the CDR3 is TGTGCCAGTAGCCCCCGGGGCTCCTACAATGAGCAGTTCTTC. The chain carries TRBV19 and TRBJ2-1, with D perhaps matching TRBD2 (5 bases). Deletions cut 6 bases from V and 0 bases from J, with 9 bases between. Germline CDR1 and CDR2: LNHDA and SQIVND (reference sequence). The CDR3 has 14 residues.